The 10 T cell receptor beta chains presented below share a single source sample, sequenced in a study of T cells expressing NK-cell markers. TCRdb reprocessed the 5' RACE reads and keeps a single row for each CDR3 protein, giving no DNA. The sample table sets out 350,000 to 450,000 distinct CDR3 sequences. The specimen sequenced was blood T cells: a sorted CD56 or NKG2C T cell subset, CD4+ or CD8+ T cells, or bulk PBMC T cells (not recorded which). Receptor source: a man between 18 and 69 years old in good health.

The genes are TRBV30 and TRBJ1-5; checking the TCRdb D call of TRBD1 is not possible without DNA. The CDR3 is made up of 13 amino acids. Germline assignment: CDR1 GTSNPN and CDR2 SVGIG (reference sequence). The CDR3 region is CAWSRGPNQPQHF.

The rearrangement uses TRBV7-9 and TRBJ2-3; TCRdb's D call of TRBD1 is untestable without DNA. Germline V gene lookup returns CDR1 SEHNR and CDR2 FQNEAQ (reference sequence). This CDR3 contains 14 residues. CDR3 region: CASSSRQATDTQYF.

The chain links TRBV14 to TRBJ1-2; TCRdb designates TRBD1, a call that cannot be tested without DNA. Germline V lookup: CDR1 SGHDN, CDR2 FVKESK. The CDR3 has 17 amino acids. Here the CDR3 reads CASSPKGQGQGSYGYTF.

The CDR3 loop reads CASSGGTGGQPQHF. The V and J genes are TRBV21-1 and TRBJ1-5; TCRdb gives TRBD1 as the D gene, but with no DNA this cannot be confirmed. TRBV21-1 is reported as a pseudogene. The CDR3 is 14 amino acids.

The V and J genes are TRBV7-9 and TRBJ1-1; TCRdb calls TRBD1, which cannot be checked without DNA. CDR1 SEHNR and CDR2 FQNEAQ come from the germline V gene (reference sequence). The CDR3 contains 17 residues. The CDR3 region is CASSPAGTAGGLTEAFF. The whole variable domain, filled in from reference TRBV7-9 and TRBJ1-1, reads DTGVSQNPRHKITKRGQNVTFRCDPISEHNRLYWYRQTLGQGPEFLTYFQNEAQLEKSRLLSDRFSAERPKGSFSTLEIQRTEQGDSAMYLCASSPAGTAGGLTEAFFGQGTRLTVV.

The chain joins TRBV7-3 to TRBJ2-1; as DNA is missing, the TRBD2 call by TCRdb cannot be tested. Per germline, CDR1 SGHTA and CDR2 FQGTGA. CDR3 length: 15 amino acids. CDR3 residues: CASSRGDPSYNEQFF.

The CDR3 loop is CASSSVGQMNTEAFF. The chain is built from TRBV7-2 and TRBJ1-1; TCRdb returns TRBD1, unconfirmable since there is no DNA. The CDR3 is made up of 15 amino acids. The germline V gene encodes CDR1 SGHTA and CDR2 FQGNSA.

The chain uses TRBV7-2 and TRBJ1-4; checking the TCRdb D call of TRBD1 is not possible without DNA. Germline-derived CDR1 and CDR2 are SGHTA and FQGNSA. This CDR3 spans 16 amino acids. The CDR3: CASSSFSGTGNEKLFF.

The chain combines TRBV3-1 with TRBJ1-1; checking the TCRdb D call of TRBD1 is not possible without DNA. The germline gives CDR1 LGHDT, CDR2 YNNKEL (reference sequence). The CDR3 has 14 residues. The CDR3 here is CASSQGGTGKMAFF.

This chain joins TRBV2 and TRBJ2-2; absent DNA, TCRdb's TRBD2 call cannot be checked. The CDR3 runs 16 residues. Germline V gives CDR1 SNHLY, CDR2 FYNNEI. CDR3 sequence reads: CASSIVASGVSGELFF.